This T cell receptor beta chain was retrieved from a study of naive and memory T cell subsets. Both TRBC1 and TRBC2 were covered by a beta constant-region primer of two equimolar oligonucleotides. The ligated cDNA underwent four PCR rounds using SP2 and nested alpha and beta constant-region primers. TCRdb independently ran MiXCR on the UMI-ligation and nested PCR reads; one entry per CDR3 protein. This sample has approximately 90,000 distinct CDR3 sequences, with approximately 11% found just once. V lost 5 bases and J 0 bases, leaving 11 bases between the germline ends. Germline V lookup: CDR1 GTSNPN, CDR2 SVGIG (reference sequence). The CDR3 contains 13 residues. Details on this clonotype: Its target is unknown.

Whole-study findings and limits: In CD4 and CD8 cells, diversity dropped from naive through EMRA. Each distinct alpha or beta sequence counts as one clonotype. Possibly reflecting memory cells re-expressing CD45RA, a few larger clonotypes occurred in naive repertoires, especially CD8.

The chain joins TRBV30 to TRBJ2-7; maybe TRBD2 (6 bases). The sequenced material came from naive CD4+ T cells from blood. The source of this sequence is a human donor in good health. CDR3 amino acids: CAWRAGNSYEQYF. In nucleotides, the CDR3 is TGTGCCTGGCGCGCGGGAAACTCCTACGAGCAGTACTTC.